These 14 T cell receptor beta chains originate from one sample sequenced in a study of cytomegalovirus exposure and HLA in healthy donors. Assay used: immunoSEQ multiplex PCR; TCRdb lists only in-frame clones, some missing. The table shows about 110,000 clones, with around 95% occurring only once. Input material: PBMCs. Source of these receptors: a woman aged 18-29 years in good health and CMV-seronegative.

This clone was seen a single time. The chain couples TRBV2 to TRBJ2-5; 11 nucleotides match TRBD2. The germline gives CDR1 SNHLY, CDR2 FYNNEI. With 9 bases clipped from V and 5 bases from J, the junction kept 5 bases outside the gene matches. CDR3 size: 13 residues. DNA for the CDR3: TGTGCCAGTGCTAGCGGGGGGAAGGAGACCCAGTACTTC. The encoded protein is CASASGGKETQYF. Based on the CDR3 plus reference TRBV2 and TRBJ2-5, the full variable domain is EPEVTQTPSHQVTQMGQEVILRCVPISNHLYFYWYRQILGQKVEFLVSFYNNEISEKSEIFDDQFSVERPDGSNFTLKIRSTKLEDSAMYFCASASGGKETQYFGPGTRLLVL.

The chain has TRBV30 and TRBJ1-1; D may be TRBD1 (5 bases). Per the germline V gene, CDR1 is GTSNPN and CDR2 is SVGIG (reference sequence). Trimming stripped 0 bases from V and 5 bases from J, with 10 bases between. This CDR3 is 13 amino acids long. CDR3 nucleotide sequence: TGTGCCTGGAGTGTTGGCAGGGTGACTGAAGCTTTCTTT. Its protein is CAWSVGRVTEAFF.

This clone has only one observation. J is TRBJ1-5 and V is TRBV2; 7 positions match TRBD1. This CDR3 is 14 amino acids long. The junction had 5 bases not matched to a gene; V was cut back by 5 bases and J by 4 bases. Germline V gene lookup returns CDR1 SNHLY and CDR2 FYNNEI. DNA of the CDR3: TGTGCCAGCAGTCACCCGACAGGGAATCAGCCCCAGCATTTT. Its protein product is CASSHPTGNQPQHF.

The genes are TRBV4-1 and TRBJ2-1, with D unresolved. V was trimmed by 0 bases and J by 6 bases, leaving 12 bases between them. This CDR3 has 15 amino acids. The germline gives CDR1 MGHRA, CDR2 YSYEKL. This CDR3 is CASSQEGASLNEQFF. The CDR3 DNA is TGCGCCAGCAGCCAAGAAGGAGCTAGTCTCAATGAGCAGTTCTTC.

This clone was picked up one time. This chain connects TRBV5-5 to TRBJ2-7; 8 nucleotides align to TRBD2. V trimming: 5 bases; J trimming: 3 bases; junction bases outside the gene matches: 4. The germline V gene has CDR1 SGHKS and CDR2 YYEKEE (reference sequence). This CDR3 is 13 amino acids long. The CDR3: CASSGLARYEQYF. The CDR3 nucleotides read TGTGCCAGCAGTGGACTAGCCCGCTACGAGCAGTACTTC. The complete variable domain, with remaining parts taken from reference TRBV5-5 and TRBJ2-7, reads DAGVTQSPTHLIKTRGQQVTLRCSPISGHKSVSWYQQVLGQGPQFIFQYYEKEERGRGNFPDRFSARQFPNYSSELNVNALLLGDSALYLCASSGLARYEQYFGPGTRLTVT.

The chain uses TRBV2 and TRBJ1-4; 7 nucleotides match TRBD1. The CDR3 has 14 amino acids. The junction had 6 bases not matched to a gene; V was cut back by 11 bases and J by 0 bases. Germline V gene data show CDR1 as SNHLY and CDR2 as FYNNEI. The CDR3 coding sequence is TGTGCCGGAAAACAGGGGTCAACTAATGAAAAACTGTTTTTT. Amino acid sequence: CAGKQGSTNEKLFF.

The CDR3 protein is CASSPQGTGLEAFF. CDR3 nucleotides: TGTGCCAGCTCACCACAAGGGACAGGGCTTGAAGCTTTCTTT. J is TRBJ1-1 and V is TRBV18; 9 nucleotides align to TRBD1. The CDR3 is 14 amino acids. Germline trimming cut 1 base from V and 7 bases from J; bases unmatched to any gene: 4. Germline CDR1 reads KGHSH; CDR2 reads LQKENI.

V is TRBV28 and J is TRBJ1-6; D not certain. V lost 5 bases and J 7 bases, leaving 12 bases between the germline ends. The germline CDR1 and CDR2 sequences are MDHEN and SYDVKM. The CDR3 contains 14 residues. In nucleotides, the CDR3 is TGTGCCAGCAGTCCTTTGGCAGAAAATTCACCCCTCCACTTT. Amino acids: CASSPLAENSPLHF.

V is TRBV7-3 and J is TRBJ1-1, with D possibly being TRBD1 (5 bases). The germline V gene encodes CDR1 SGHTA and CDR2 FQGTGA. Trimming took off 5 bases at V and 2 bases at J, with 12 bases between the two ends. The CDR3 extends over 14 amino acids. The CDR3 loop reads CASSPTGANTEAFF. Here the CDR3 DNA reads TGTGCCAGCAGCCCTACAGGCGCCAACACTGAAGCTTTCTTT.

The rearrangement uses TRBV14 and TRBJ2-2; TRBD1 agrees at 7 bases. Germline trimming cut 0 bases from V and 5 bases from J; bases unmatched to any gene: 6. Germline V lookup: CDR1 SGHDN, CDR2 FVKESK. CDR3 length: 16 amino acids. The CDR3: CASSQDKGARTGELFF. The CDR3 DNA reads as TGTGCCAGCAGCCAAGATAAGGGGGCGCGGACCGGGGAGCTGTTTTTT. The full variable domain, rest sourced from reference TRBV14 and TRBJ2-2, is EAGVTQFPSHSVIEKGQTVTLRCDPISGHDNLYWYRRVMGKEIKFLLHFVKESKQDESGMPNNRFLAERTGGTYSTLKVQPAELEDSGVYFCASSQDKGARTGELFFGEGSRLTVL.

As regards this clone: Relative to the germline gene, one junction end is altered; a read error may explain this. The CDR3 loop reads CASSSTTGSTGELFF. In DNA form, the CDR3 reads TGTGCTAGCAGCTCCACGACAGGGAGCACCGGGGAGCTGTTTTTT. J is TRBJ2-2 and V is TRBV7-7, with 7 bases identical to TRBD1. The CDR3 covers 15 residues. CDR1 is SSHAT, CDR2 FNYEAQ, per germline (reference sequence).

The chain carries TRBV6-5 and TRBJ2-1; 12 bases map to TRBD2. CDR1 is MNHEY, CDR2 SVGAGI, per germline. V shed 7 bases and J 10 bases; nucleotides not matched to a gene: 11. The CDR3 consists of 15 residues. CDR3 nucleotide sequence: TGTGCCAGCATCTGGGCTAGCGGGGGGGCCTGGGAGCAGTTCTTC. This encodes CASIWASGGAWEQFF.

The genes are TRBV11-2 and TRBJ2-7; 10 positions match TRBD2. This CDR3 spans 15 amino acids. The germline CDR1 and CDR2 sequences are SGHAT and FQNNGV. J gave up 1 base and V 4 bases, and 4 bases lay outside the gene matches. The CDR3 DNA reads TGTGCCAGCAGCTCCATAGCGGGGGGTTCCTACGAGCAGTACTTC. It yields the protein CASSSIAGGSYEQYF. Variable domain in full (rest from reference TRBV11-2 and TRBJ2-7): EAGVAQSPRYKIIEKRQSVAFWCNPISGHATLYWYQQILGQGPKLLIQFQNNGVVDDSQLPKDRFSAERLKGVDSTLKIQPAKLEDSAVYLCASSSIAGGSYEQYFGPGTRLTVT.

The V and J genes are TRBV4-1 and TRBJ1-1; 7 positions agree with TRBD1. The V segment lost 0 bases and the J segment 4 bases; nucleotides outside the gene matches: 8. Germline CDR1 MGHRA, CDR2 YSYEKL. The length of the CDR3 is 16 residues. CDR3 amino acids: CASSQDGGRGTTEAFF. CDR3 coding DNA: TGCGCCAGCAGCCAAGATGGGGGCAGGGGGACCACTGAAGCTTTCTTT.